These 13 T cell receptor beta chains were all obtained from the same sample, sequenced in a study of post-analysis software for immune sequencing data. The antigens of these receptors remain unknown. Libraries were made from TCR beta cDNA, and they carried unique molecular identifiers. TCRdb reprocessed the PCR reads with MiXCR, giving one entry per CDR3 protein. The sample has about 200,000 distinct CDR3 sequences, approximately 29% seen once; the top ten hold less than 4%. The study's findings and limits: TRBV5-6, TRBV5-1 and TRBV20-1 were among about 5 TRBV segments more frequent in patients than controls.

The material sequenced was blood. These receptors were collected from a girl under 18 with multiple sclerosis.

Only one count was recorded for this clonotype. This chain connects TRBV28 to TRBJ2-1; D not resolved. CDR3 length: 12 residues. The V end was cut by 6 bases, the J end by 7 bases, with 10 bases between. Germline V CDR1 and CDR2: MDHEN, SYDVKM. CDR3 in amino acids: CASRHTPNEQFF. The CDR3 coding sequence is TGTGCCAGCAGACACACTCCAAATGAGCAGTTCTTC.

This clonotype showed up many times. Written as DNA, the CDR3 is TGTGCCAGCAGTTACCCCGGACTAGCGGGAGGCTCCTACGAGCAGTACTTC. It encodes CASSYPGLAGGSYEQYF. The V and J genes are TRBV6-6 and TRBJ2-7, with 14 bases aligning to TRBD2. The germline V gene encodes CDR1 MNHNY and CDR2 SVGAGI (reference sequence). The CDR3 runs 17 residues. V shed 2 bases, J shed 0 bases, and the junction held 3 bases outside the gene matches.

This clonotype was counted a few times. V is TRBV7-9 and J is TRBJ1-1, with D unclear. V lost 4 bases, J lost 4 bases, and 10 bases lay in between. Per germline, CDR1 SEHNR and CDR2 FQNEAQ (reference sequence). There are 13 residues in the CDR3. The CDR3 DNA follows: TGTGCCAGCAGCTATGGACGCGGCACTGAAGCTTTCTTT. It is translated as CASSYGRGTEAFF.

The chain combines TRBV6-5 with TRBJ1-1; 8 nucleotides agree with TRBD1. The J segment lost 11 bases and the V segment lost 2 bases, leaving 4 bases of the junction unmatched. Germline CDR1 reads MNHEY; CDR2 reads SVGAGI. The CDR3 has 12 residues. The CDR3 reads CASSYTGGGAFF. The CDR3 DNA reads TGTGCCAGCAGTTACACAGGGGGTGGGGCTTTCTTT.

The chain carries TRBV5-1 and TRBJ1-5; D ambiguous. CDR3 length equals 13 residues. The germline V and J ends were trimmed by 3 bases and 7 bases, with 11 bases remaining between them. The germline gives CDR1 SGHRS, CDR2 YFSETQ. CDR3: CASSSGIGQPQHF. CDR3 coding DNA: TGCGCCAGCAGCTCGGGAATAGGACAGCCCCAGCATTTT.

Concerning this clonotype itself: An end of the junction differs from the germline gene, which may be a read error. The CDR3 DNA follows: TGTGCCGGCAGCTTACACGGGACTACGCTCACAGATACGCAGTATTTT. Translated: CAGSLHGTTLTDTQYF. The rearrangement joins TRBV7-2 to TRBJ2-3, with 7 bases aligning to TRBD2. Germline V gives CDR1 SGHTA, CDR2 FQGNSA. The CDR3 has 16 residues.

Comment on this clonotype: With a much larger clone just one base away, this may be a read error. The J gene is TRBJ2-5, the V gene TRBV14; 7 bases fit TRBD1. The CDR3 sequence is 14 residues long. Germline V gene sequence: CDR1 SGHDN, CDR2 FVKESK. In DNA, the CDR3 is TGTGCCAGCAGCCAACCGGGACAGCAAGAGGCCCAGTACTTC. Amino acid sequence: CASSQPGQQEAQYF.

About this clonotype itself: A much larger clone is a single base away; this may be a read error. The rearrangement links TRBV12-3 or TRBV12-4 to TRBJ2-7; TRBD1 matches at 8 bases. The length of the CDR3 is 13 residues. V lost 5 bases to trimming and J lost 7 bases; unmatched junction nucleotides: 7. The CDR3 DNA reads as TGTGCCAGCAGTGACAGGGGTTGGGGAGAGCAGTACTTC. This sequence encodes CASSDRGWGEQYF.

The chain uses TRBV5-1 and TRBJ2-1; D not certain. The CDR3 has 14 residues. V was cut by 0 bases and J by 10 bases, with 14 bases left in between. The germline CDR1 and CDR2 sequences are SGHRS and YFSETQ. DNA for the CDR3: TGCGCCAGCAGCTTGGAGGGATCTACCTACGAGCAGTTCTTC. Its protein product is CASSLEGSTYEQFF.

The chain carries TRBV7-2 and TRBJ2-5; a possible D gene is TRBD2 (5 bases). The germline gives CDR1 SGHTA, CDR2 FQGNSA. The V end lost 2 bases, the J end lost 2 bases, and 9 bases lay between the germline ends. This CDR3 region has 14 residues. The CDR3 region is CASSLTGIQETQYF. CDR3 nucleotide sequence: TGTGCCAGCAGCTTAACGGGGATACAAGAGACCCAGTACTTC.

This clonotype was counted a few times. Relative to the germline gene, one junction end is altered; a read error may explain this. The CDR3 spells CASSPLGLTYNERFF. CDR3 nucleotide sequence: TGCGCCAGCAGCCCCCTCGGTCTCACCTACAATGAGCGGTTCTTC. The chain links TRBV4-1 to TRBJ2-1; D unclear. CDR1 and CDR2 from the germline V gene are MGHRA and YSYEKL. CDR3 size: 15 residues.

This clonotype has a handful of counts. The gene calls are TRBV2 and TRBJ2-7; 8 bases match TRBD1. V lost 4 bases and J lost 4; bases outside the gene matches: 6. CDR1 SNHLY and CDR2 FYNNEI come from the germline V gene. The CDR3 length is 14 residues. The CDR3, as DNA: TGTGCCAGCAGTGTAGACAGGGGAGCTTACGAGCAGTACTTC. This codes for CASSVDRGAYEQYF.

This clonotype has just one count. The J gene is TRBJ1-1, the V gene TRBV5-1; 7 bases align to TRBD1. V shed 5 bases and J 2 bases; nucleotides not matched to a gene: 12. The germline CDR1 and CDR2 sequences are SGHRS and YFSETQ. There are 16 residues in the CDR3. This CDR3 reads CASRGIEGAGNTEAFF. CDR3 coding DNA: TGCGCCAGCAGGGGGATTGAGGGGGCGGGAAACACTGAAGCTTTCTTT.